This TCR beta chain was documented in a study of cytomegalovirus exposure and HLA in healthy donors. The PCR employed 60 Vbeta primers together with 13 Jbeta primers. Generated by immunoSEQ multiplex PCR, the TCRdb table keeps only in-frame clones and is missing some. The sample holds roughly 160,000 clones; approximately 79% are singletons and the top ten take roughly 1.9%. Germline CDR1 reads GTSNPN; CDR2 reads SVGIG (reference sequence). This CDR3 region has 15 residues. V lost 3 bases and J lost 4; bases outside the gene matches: 7. Specimen: PBMCs. The TCR originated in a middle-aged man in good health and CMV-seronegative. The chain is built from TRBV30 and TRBJ1-1, with 11 bases fitting TRBD1. The CDR3 DNA follows: TGTGCCTGGAGCGCCCTAGGGACAGGGGGCACTGAAGCTTTCTTT. Protein: CAWSALGTGGTEAFF.